The rows below give T cell receptor beta chains drawn from one sample of a study of blood T cell repertoires in COVID-19. Using immunoSEQ multiplex PCR, the repertoire was profiled, and TCRdb retains in-frame clones only, with some absent. The sample holds 90,000 to 100,000 clones; roughly 88% are singletons and the top ten take about an eighth. What was sequenced was peripheral blood. The origin of the receptors is a human donor in a cohort sampled during active COVID-19. CDR3s include the opening cysteine and the closing phenylalanine or tryptophan. D genes are given only for firm matches. Part of the rows lack a size; the others show once, few, many or a class for expanded clones.

j_gene | d_gene | v_gene | abundance | CDR3aa | CDR3nt
TRBJ2-5 | TRBD2 | TRBV12-5 | - | CASGAGTSGGVGETQYF | TGTGCTAGTGGGGCCGGGACTAGCGGGGGAGTTGGGGAGACCCAGTACTTC
TRBJ2-6 | - | TRBV4-3 | - | CASSQEAGFGANVLTF | TGCGCCAGCAGCCAAGAAGCAGGGTTTGGGGCCAACGTCCTGACTTTC
TRBJ2-5 | - | TRBV19 | - | CASSLGTLSQETQYF | TGTGCCAGTAGCCTAGGGACACTATCTCAAGAGACCCAGTACTTC
TRBJ2-7 | TRBD2 | TRBV5-1 | - | CASSFRGRKYEQYF | TGCGCCAGCAGCTTCCGCGGGAGGAAATACGAGCAGTACTTC
TRBJ2-2 | - | TRBV5-1 | - | CASSPGSGNTGELFF | TGCGCCAGCAGCCCCGGATCGGGGAACACCGGGGAGCTGTTTTTT
TRBJ2-1 | - | TRBV19 | - | CASSINGGQYNEQFF | TGTGCCAGTAGTATCAACGGGGGGCAATACAATGAGCAGTTCTTC
TRBJ2-7 | TRBD2 | TRBV19 | - | CASPLGAGGPKSYEQYF | TGTGCCAGTCCATTGGGGGCGGGAGGGCCTAAGTCCTACGAGCAGTACTTC
TRBJ2-3 | TRBD2 | TRBV9 | - | CASSAGTSNADTQYF | TGTGCCAGCAGCGCCGGGACTAGCAACGCAGATACGCAGTATTTT
TRBJ2-7 | TRBD2 | TRBV6-5 | - | CASRGTSGRYYEQYF | TGTGCCAGCAGGGGGACTAGCGGGAGATACTACGAGCAGTACTTC
TRBJ2-3 | TRBD2 | TRBV5-1 | - | CASSWEGLAGVDTQYF | TGCGCCAGCAGCTGGGAAGGCCTAGCGGGGGTAGATACGCAGTATTTT
TRBJ1-6 | TRBD1 | TRBV2 | - | CASSVTGTNSPLHF | TGTGCCAGCAGTGTGACAGGGACTAATTCACCCCTCCACTTT
TRBJ1-6 | TRBD1 | TRBV3-1/TRBV3-2 | - | CASSQGTGVNSPLHF | TGTGCCAGCAGCCAAGGTACAGGGGTTAATTCACCCCTCCACTTT
TRBJ2-7 | TRBD2 | TRBV6-2/TRBV6-3 | - | CASSYSRRTSGGALYEQYF | TGTGCCAGCAGTTATTCCCGCAGGACTAGCGGGGGGGCTCTCTACGAGCAGTACTTC
TRBJ1-2 | TRBD1 | TRBV5-6 | - | CASGTQGANYGYTF | TGTGCCAGCGGGACACAGGGGGCTAACTATGGCTACACCTTC
TRBJ1-2 | - | TRBV15 | - | CATSRDGRVYYGYTF | TGTGCCACCAGCAGAGATGGGAGGGTTTACTATGGCTACACCTTC
TRBJ2-1 | - | TRBV28 | - | CASSPPARGHAYNEQFF | TGTGCCAGCAGTCCCCCCGCCAGGGGCCACGCCTACAATGAGCAGTTCTTC
TRBJ2-3 | TRBD2 | TRBV6-5 | - | CASSRSGRYTDTQYF | TGTGCCAGCAGTCGTAGCGGGCGCTACACAGATACGCAGTATTTT
TRBJ2-3 | TRBD2 | TRBV25-1 | - | CASASPTSGFGRADTQYF | TGTGCCAGCGCTAGTCCGACTAGCGGGTTTGGGAGGGCAGATACGCAGTATTTT
TRBJ2-2 | - | TRBV7-8 | few | CASSLVRVNTGELFF | TGTGCCAGCAGCTTAGTCAGGGTAAACACCGGGGAGCTGTTTTTT
TRBJ2-1 | - | TRBV5-1 | few | CASSTAQGAYNEQFF | TGCGCCAGCAGCACTGCACAGGGAGCCTACAATGAGCAGTTCTTC
TRBJ1-3 | TRBD1 | TRBV15 | - | CATSRDWDSGNTIYF | TGTGCCACCAGCAGAGACTGGGACAGTGGAAACACCATATATTTT
TRBJ2-7 | - | TRBV28 | - | CASGVPSYEQYF | TGTGCCAGCGGAGTCCCAAGCTACGAGCAGTACTTC
TRBJ2-1 | TRBD2 | TRBV9 | - | CASSQTSGPYNEQFF | TGTGCCAGCAGCCAGACTAGCGGACCTTACAATGAGCAGTTCTTC
TRBJ2-1 | - | TRBV7-8 | - | CASSRRDRGVSGRDNEQFF | TGTGCCAGCAGCCGACGGGACAGGGGAGTTAGCGGGAGGGACAATGAGCAGTTCTTC
TRBJ1-3 | - | TRBV4-1 | - | CASSPQRHSGNTIYF | TGCGCCAGCAGCCCCCAGAGGCACTCTGGAAACACCATATATTTT
TRBJ2-5 | TRBD2 | TRBV7-9 | - | CASSSGTRKETQYF | TGTGCCAGCAGCTCTGGGACTAGAAAAGAGACCCAGTACTTC